This entry concerns a single T cell receptor beta chain. Its specificity is not known. The sample originates from a study of siplizumab effects on memory and regulatory T cells. Findings and limits, study-wide: The naive T cell population seemed more diverse than memory cells and seemed a major contributor to the alloresponse.

The germline CDR1 and CDR2 sequences are SGHKS and YYEKEE (reference sequence). With 0 bases removed from V and 5 bases from J, the gap between germline ends came to 14 bases. The CDR3 extends over 15 amino acids. Using immunoSEQ multiplex PCR, the repertoire was profiled, and TCRdb retains in-frame clones only, with some absent. The sample shows roughly 120,000 clones, 80% to 95% of them seen only once. The genes are TRBV5-5 and TRBJ2-5; possibly TRBD2 for D (6 bases). The TCR was taken from a human donor in good health. Sequencing was carried out using CD4+ T cells sorted from blood. The CDR3 loop reads CASSLVSGVGETQYF. CDR3 DNA: TGTGCCAGCAGCTTGGTATCGGGGGTCGGGGAGACCCAGTACTTC.